These T cell receptor beta chains were read from a single sample in a study of blood T cell repertoires in COVID-19. Clones were sequenced by immunoSEQ multiplex PCR, and TCRdb holds only the in-frame ones, with some missing. The data contain about 100,000 clones, 80% to 95% of them singletons. Sequenced material: peripheral blood. The receptors were gathered from a woman aged 45-59 years with COVID-19, enrolled during active disease. CDR3s include the opening cysteine and the closing phenylalanine or tryptophan. Fields, in order: J gene, V gene, D gene, CDR3 length, clone size, CDR3 protein, CDR3 DNA. D genes are given only for firm matches. Clone size is stated in some rows and not others, as once, few, many or a class when expanded.

>TRBJ2-3|TRBV9|TRBD2|15|once
CATQRLAGRTDTQYF
TGTGCCACCCAGAGGCTAGCGGGGCGCACAGATACGCAGTATTTT
>TRBJ1-5|TRBV19|-|17|-
CASSIKGGRVGNQPQHF
TGTGCCAGTAGTATAAAGGGGGGGCGTGTTGGCAATCAGCCCCAGCATTTT
>TRBJ1-4|TRBV19|-|12|-
CASSDNHEKLFF
TGTGCCAGTAGCGACAATCATGAAAAACTGTTTTTT
>TRBJ1-1|TRBV6-5|-|15|-
CASSYSRQENTEAFF
TGTGCCAGCAGTTACTCGAGACAGGAGAACACTGAAGCTTTCTTT
>TRBJ1-2|TRBV6-6|-|15|-
CASSYRERASYGYTF
TGTGCCAGCAGTTACAGGGAGAGGGCGAGCTATGGCTACACCTTC
>TRBJ1-1|TRBV12-5|-|11|-
CASGSRTQAFF
TGTGCTAGTGGTTCCAGGACACAAGCTTTCTTT
>TRBJ2-3|TRBV10-3|TRBD1|17|-
CAISEPGQDLFTDTQYF
TGTGCCATCAGTGAGCCGGGACAGGACCTCTTCACAGATACGCAGTATTTT
>TRBJ2-7|TRBV19|TRBD1|16|once
CASSILSGTATYEQYF
TGTGCCAGTAGTATTTTGTCCGGGACAGCCACCTACGAGCAGTACTTC
>TRBJ2-3|TRBV12-5|-|14|-
CASGFRGGPDTQYF
TGTGCTAGTGGTTTTAGGGGGGGCCCAGATACGCAGTATTTT
>TRBJ2-1|TRBV2|-|12|-
CASSEDSNEQFF
TGTGCCAGCAGTGAAGACTCCAATGAGCAGTTCTTC
>TRBJ2-5|TRBV9|-|15|-
CASSVSGYPQETQYF
TGTGCCAGCAGCGTATCGGGTTATCCTCAAGAGACCCAGTACTTC
>TRBJ2-1|TRBV11-3|-|13|-
CASSAETRDEQFF
TGTGCCAGCAGCGCCGAGACTAGGGATGAGCAGTTCTTC
>TRBJ2-7|TRBV7-8|TRBD2|15|-
CASSLAPSGGGEQYF
TGTGCCAGCAGCTTAGCACCCTCGGGGGGGGGCGAGCAGTACTTC
>TRBJ2-1|TRBV5-1|TRBD1|13|-
CASRTGGGNEQFF
TGCGCCAGCAGGACAGGGGGAGGCAATGAGCAGTTCTTC
>TRBJ2-3|TRBV5-1|TRBD2|15|-
CASSLQRGRTDTQYF
TGCGCCAGCAGCTTACAGCGGGGCAGGACAGATACGCAGTATTTT
>TRBJ1-2|TRBV19|-|11|-
CASTSNYGYTF
TGTGCCAGTACGTCGAACTATGGCTACACCTTC
>TRBJ1-2|TRBV19|TRBD1|13|-
CASSLRDSYGYTF
TGTGCCAGTAGTCTCCGGGACAGCTATGGCTACACCTTC
>TRBJ1-2|TRBV10-2|TRBD1|14|-
CASSATGVGYGYTF
TGCGCCAGCAGCGCGACAGGGGTGGGCTATGGCTACACCTTC
>TRBJ1-1|TRBV5-6|-|14|-
CASSLFRFPQGAFF
TGTGCCAGCAGCTTGTTCAGGTTCCCTCAGGGGGCTTTCTTT
>TRBJ2-1|TRBV7-9|TRBD2|17|once
CASSSGTSGASYNEQFF
TGTGCCAGCAGCTCAGGGACTAGCGGGGCCTCCTACAATGAGCAGTTCTTC
>TRBJ2-1|TRBV24-1|TRBD1|15|-
CATSAEGQGSNEQFF
TGTGCCACCAGTGCCGAAGGACAGGGCTCCAATGAGCAGTTCTTC
>TRBJ1-1|TRBV27|TRBD1|13|-
CASSYGTGVEAFF
TGTGCCAGCAGTTATGGGACAGGGGTTGAAGCTTTCTTT
>TRBJ1-5|TRBV27|-|13|-
CASSLAARQPQHF
TGTGCCAGCAGTCTGGCCGCTAGGCAGCCCCAGCATTTT
>TRBJ1-1|TRBV3-1/TRBV3-2|TRBD1|14|-
CASSTQGANTEAFF
TGTGCCAGCAGCACACAGGGGGCGAACACTGAAGCTTTCTTT
>TRBJ1-5|TRBV3-1/TRBV3-2|-|14|-
CASSLQGYNQPQHF
TGTGCCAGCAGCCTCCAGGGTTACAATCAGCCCCAGCATTTT
>TRBJ1-2|TRBV2|TRBD1|13|-
CASKYRGQEGYTF
TGTGCGAGCAAGTACAGGGGGCAGGAGGGCTACACCTTC
>TRBJ1-3|TRBV11-2|-|14|-
CASSRGEIGNTIYF
TGTGCCAGCAGCCGGGGGGAAATTGGAAACACCATATATTTT
>TRBJ1-1|TRBV28|-|13|-
CASSLGGVTEAFF
TGTGCCAGCAGTTTGGGGGGTGTCACTGAAGCTTTCTTT
>TRBJ2-1|TRBV19|-|15|-
CASQLQGRPYNEQFF
TGTGCCAGCCAGCTCCAGGGGCGCCCCTACAATGAGCAGTTCTTC
>TRBJ1-3|TRBV4-3|-|14|-
CASSPGGLGNTIYF
TGCGCCAGCAGCCCGGGTGGACTTGGAAACACCATATATTTT
>TRBJ1-1|TRBV21-1|-|13|-
CASSKVGDTEAFF
TGTGCCAGCAGCAAAGTCGGTGACACTGAAGCTTTCTTT
>TRBJ1-2|TRBV12-3/TRBV12-4|-|13|-
CASSLRQVYGYTF
TGTGCCAGCAGCCTTAGACAGGTCTATGGCTACACCTTC
>TRBJ1-4|TRBV13|TRBD1|17|-
CASSARAQGAGDEKLFF
TGTGCCAGCAGCGCCAGAGCCCAGGGGGCAGGAGATGAAAAACTGTTTTTT
>TRBJ2-5|TRBV28|TRBD2|15|-
CASSLGTSRQETQYF
TGTGCCAGCAGTTTGGGGACTAGCCGCCAAGAGACCCAGTACTTC
>TRBJ1-6|TRBV27|TRBD1|16|-
CASRLDRGLYNSPLHF
TGTGCCAGCAGATTGGACAGGGGTCTATATAATTCACCCCTCCACTTT
>TRBJ2-1|TRBV6-1|TRBD2|17|few
CASSGLAGPNTYNEQFF
TGTGCCAGCAGTGGGTTAGCGGGGCCTAATACCTACAATGAGCAGTTCTTC
>TRBJ1-3|TRBV21-1|-|17|-
CASIDKGRGIFGNTIYF
TGTGCCAGCATCGACAAAGGAAGGGGAATTTTTGGAAACACCATATATTTT
>TRBJ2-2|TRBV5-6|-|14|-
CASSPTSYTGELFF
TGTGCCAGCAGCCCAACTAGTTACACCGGGGAGCTGTTTTTT
>TRBJ1-1|TRBV28|TRBD1|18|-
CASSFSSPGTGGIAEAFF
TGTGCCAGCAGTTTTAGCTCCCCCGGGACAGGGGGGATAGCTGAAGCTTTCTTT
>TRBJ1-5|TRBV30|-|14|-
CAWSVGGGDQPQHF
TGTGCCTGGAGTGTGGGAGGGGGAGACCAGCCCCAGCATTTT
>TRBJ1-6|TRBV7-6|-|15|-
CASSPAREGYSPLHF
TGTGCCAGCAGCCCGGCTCGGGAGGGATATTCACCCCTCCACTTT
>TRBJ1-4|TRBV4-1|-|17|-
CASSQDRGGATNEKLFF
TGCGCCAGCAGCCAAGATAGAGGCGGCGCAACTAATGAAAAACTGTTTTTT
>TRBJ1-6|TRBV19|-|13|-
CASRVQGNSPLHF
TGTGCCAGTAGGGTACAGGGAAATTCACCCCTCCACTTT
>TRBJ2-6|TRBV11-2|-|17|once
CASTTSTGNSGANVLTF
TGTGCCAGCACCACCTCGACAGGAAACTCTGGGGCCAACGTCCTGACTTTC
>TRBJ1-6|TRBV13|-|15|-
CASSLPGLRNSPLHF
TGTGCCAGCAGCTTACCGGGGTTAAGGAATTCACCCCTCCACTTT
>TRBJ2-2|TRBV19|-|13|-
CASKLTNTGELFF
TGTGCCAGTAAACTAACGAACACCGGGGAGCTGTTTTTT